Each of the 3 T cell receptor beta chains below was sequenced from the same sample in a study of cytomegalovirus exposure and HLA in healthy donors (dated by TCRdb to about 2017). Libraries were made using the immunoSEQ multiplex PCR assay. A mixture of 60 forward primers for TCR Vbeta segments and 13 reverse primers for TCR Jbeta segments was used in the multiplex PCR. TCRdb retrieved this table from immuneACCESS and kept in-frame rearrangements only. Not all clones are present; in checked studies, unresolved V genes account for under half, and no reason is known for the remainder. This sample holds 65,000 to 85,000 clones; 70% to 85% were observed only once. The ten largest clones capture roughly 2.4% of the sample. The sequenced material came from PBMCs. Receptors were obtained from a woman aged 50 to 60 in good health and CMV-seronegative.

The chain has TRBV5-6 and TRBJ2-3; D perhaps matches TRBD1 (6 bases). Germline CDR1 is SGHDT and CDR2 is YYEEEE. The ends were cut back, 0 bases at V and 0 bases at J, with 17 bases in the middle. The CDR3 contains 18 residues. In DNA, the CDR3 is TGTGCCAGCAGCTTGGACCTCTCCAGGGGTCGAAGCACAGATACGCAGTATTTT. Protein sequence: CASSLDLSRGRSTDTQYF. Filled out from reference TRBV5-6 and TRBJ2-3, the complete variable domain reads DAGVTQSPTHLIKTRGQQVTLRCSPKSGHDTVSWYQQALGQGPQFIFQYYEEEERQRGNFPDRFSGHQFPNYSSELNVNALLLGDSALYLCASSLDLSRGRSTDTQYFGPGTRLTVL.

This chain joins TRBV29-1 and TRBJ1-2; D not resolved. V was shortened by 3 bases and J by 0 bases, with 8 bases between the two germline ends. The CDR3 spans 13 residues. CDR1 and CDR2 (germline): SQVTM, ANQGSEA. The CDR3 spells CSVEGLANYGYTF. CDR3 DNA: TGCAGCGTTGAGGGCCTTGCTAACTATGGCTACACCTTC.

This chain joins TRBV9 and TRBJ1-2; possibly TRBD1 for D (6 bases). CDR3 length: 13 residues. Per the germline V gene, CDR1 is SGDLS and CDR2 is YYNGEE. V lost 1 base, J lost 6 bases, and 10 bases lay in between. CDR3 sequence reads: CASSVPGEDGYTF. The CDR3 region has the DNA TGTGCCAGCAGCGTACCAGGGGAAGATGGCTACACCTTC.